This passage covers 28 T cell receptor beta chains from one sample sequenced in a study of identical twins. TCRdb processed the 5' RACE reads anew with MiXCR; each CDR3 protein has one entry. There are about 690,000 distinct CDR3 sequences in the sample; around 21% occur only once, and 4% to 5.5% lies in the top ten. This sample was also put to use in a study of T cells expressing NK-cell markers.

What was sequenced was PBMCs. All receptors derive from a woman aged 18-29 years in good health.

In its sample, this clonotype was seen a few times. As DNA, the CDR3 is TGTGCCAGCAGCCTCCCCTTGGGCGAGCAGTACTTC. This gives the protein CASSLPLGEQYF. The chain combines TRBV7-2 with TRBJ2-7; no clear D gene. Looked up from germline, CDR1 is SGHTA and CDR2 is FQGNSA. The V and J ends lost 5 bases and 6 bases respectively, with 11 bases between them. The CDR3 sequence is 12 residues long.

In its sample, this clonotype was seen a few times. The CDR3: CSARPGLARGNEQFF. The DNA of the CDR3 is TGCAGTGCTAGGCCAGGACTAGCGCGGGGAAATGAGCAGTTCTTC. This chain connects TRBV20-1 to TRBJ2-1; TRBD2 matches 9 bases. The V gene end was trimmed by 3 bases and the J gene end by 7 bases; junction bases not matched to a gene: 10. CDR1 and CDR2 (germline): DFQATT, SNEGSKA (reference sequence). The CDR3 consists of 15 residues.

The chain employs TRBV9 and TRBJ2-1; maybe TRBD1 (5 bases). The CDR3 length is 14 residues. Germline CDR1 is SGDLS and CDR2 is YYNGEE. Deletions cut 0 bases from V and 10 bases from J, with 14 bases between. CDR3 DNA sequence: TGTGCCAGCAGCGTAGTAGGTGGGGCAGGGGAGCAGTTCTTC. Translated, it gives CASSVVGGAGEQFF.

CDR3 region: CASSLVWLENTEAFF. Here the CDR3 DNA reads TGTGCCAGCAGCTTGGTATGGTTAGAGAACACTGAAGCTTTCTTT. This chain links TRBV5-6 with TRBJ1-1; no firm D call. This CDR3 comprises 15 residues. Germline CDR1 and CDR2: SGHDT and YYEEEE. V gave up 0 bases and J gave up 1 base, with 10 bases separating them.

A note on this clonotype: One end of the junction varies from germline; a read error may be responsible. V and J are TRBV12-3 or TRBV12-4 and TRBJ2-7, with D unclear. This CDR3 comprises 12 residues. The CDR3 DNA is TGTGCCAGCAGCTTTAACAGCTTACTACTCTCTTTC. Amino acid sequence: CASSFNSLLLSF.

This chain links TRBV12-3 or TRBV12-4 with TRBJ2-4; D unresolved. The germline V and J ends were trimmed by 4 bases and 1 base, with 11 bases remaining between them. CDR3 length: 15 residues. The CDR3 loop is CASSSLGGAKNIQYF. Here the CDR3 DNA reads TGTGCCAGCAGTTCCTTAGGTGGGGCCAAAAACATTCAGTACTTC.

This clonotype showed up just a few times. The chain recombines TRBV20-1 with TRBJ2-1, with D tentatively TRBD1 or TRBD2 (5 bases each). CDR3 length equals 14 residues. V shed 4 bases and J shed 7 bases, with 17 bases lying between them. The germline gives CDR1 DFQATT, CDR2 SNEGSKA (reference sequence). The CDR3 here is CSANHIGASNEQFF. CDR3 coding DNA: TGCAGTGCTAATCACATCGGGGCCTCGAATGAGCAGTTCTTC.

The chain couples TRBV18 to TRBJ1-2, with a tentative D call TRBD1 (5 bases). CDR3 length: 15 residues. Germline values: CDR1 KGHSH, CDR2 LQKENI. The V end was cut by 3 bases, the J end by 2 bases, with 13 bases between. The CDR3 bases are TGTGCCAGCTCACCGAGCGGGGGGATGAACTATGGCTACACCTTC. Protein: CASSPSGGMNYGYTF.

This clonotype appeared a few times. The chain employs TRBV4-2 and TRBJ2-3, with 11 nucleotides matching TRBD2. CDR3 size: 16 residues. J gave up 4 bases and V 0 bases, and 3 bases lay outside the gene matches. Germline assignment: CDR1 LGHNA and CDR2 YNFKEQ. The CDR3 DNA reads as TGTGCCAGCAGCCAAGACCTAGCGGGAGGTTCAGATACGCAGTATTTT. Its protein product is CASSQDLAGGSDTQYF.

This clonotype was recorded a few times. In DNA form, the CDR3 reads TGTGCCAGCAGTGTCTCTGAAAAACTGTTTTTT. It yields the protein CASSVSEKLFF. This rearrangement joins TRBV2 to TRBJ1-4; D is undetermined. From germline, CDR1 is SNHLY and CDR2 FYNNEI. The CDR3 is made up of 11 amino acids. The V and J ends lost 4 bases and 7 bases respectively, with 4 bases between them.

The V call is TRBV20-1, the J call TRBJ2-1; D remains unclear. Between the trimmed V and J ends, which lost 4 bases and 8 bases, there was a span of 9 bases. The germline V gene has CDR1 DFQATT and CDR2 SNEGSKA (reference sequence). This CDR3 has 11 residues. DNA of the CDR3: TGCAGTGCTACCCTAGACTATGAGCAGTTCTTC. This encodes CSATLDYEQFF.

This clonotype was seen more than once but under ten times. V and J are TRBV9 and TRBJ2-7; D gene ambiguous. This CDR3 contains 13 residues. Germline V gene lookup returns CDR1 SGDLS and CDR2 YYNGEE. V lost 0 bases and J lost 5, with 9 bases in between. The DNA for the CDR3 is TGTGCCAGCAGCGTAGCTACAACTAACGAGCAGTACTTC. Translated: CASSVATTNEQYF.

This clonotype has more than one count but fewer than ten. The chain couples TRBV20-1 to TRBJ2-1, with 8 bases that match TRBD2. V gave up 6 bases and J gave up 8 bases; unmatched junction bases: 12. CDR1 is DFQATT, CDR2 SNEGSKA, per germline (reference sequence). The CDR3 runs to 14 residues. CDR3 in amino acids: CSATGLVDPHEQFF. The CDR3 DNA sequence: TGCAGTGCCACGGGACTAGTTGACCCCCATGAGCAGTTCTTC.

This clonotype has at least ten counts. The V and J genes are TRBV11-1 and TRBJ2-1; D is perhaps TRBD1 or TRBD2 (6 bases each). Trimming cost V 5 bases and J 4 bases, with 15 bases left between them. Germline lookup yields CDR1 SGHAT and CDR2 FQDESV (reference sequence). The CDR3 spans 15 residues. CDR3 nucleotide sequence: TGTGCCAGCAGCCCAGGGAGGACAGTGTACAATGAGCAGTTCTTC. Residues: CASSPGRTVYNEQFF.

The genes are TRBV12-3 or TRBV12-4 and TRBJ2-3; the D gene is possibly TRBD2 (5 bases). Trimming removed 6 bases from V and 0 bases from J, with 13 bases in between. The CDR3 runs 15 residues. CDR3 loop: CASRTSAGSTDTQYF. In DNA, the CDR3 is TGTGCCAGCAGAACATCCGCGGGCAGCACAGATACGCAGTATTTT.

The gene calls are TRBV20-1 and TRBJ1-2; 9 bases match TRBD1. CDR1 is DFQATT and CDR2 is SNEGSKA in the germline V gene (reference sequence). J was trimmed by 6 bases and V by 5 bases; bases with no gene match: 10. The CDR3 length is 14 residues. CDR3 amino acids: CSAGIQGAGDGYTF. CDR3 coding DNA: TGCAGTGCTGGTATACAGGGGGCCGGTGATGGCTACACCTTC.

This clonotype was counted between two and nine times. This chain uses TRBV6-1 with TRBJ1-5; 7 positions match TRBD1. The V segment lost 5 bases and the J segment 3 bases; nucleotides outside the gene matches: 4. The CDR3 runs 14 residues. The V gene's germline CDR1 is MNHNS and CDR2 SASEGT. CDR3 nucleotides: TGTGCCAGCAGTCAGGGGGTGAACAATCAGCCCCAGCATTTT. Translated: CASSQGVNNQPQHF.

The J gene is TRBJ2-2, the V gene TRBV3-1; D perhaps matches TRBD2 (6 bases). V lost 4 bases, J lost 6 bases, and 12 bases lay in between. CDR1 and CDR2 from the germline V gene are LGHDT and YNNKEL (reference sequence). This CDR3 spans 14 amino acids. The CDR3 DNA follows: TGTGCCAGCAGCCTTTCTAGCGTCTCCGGGGAGCTGTTTTTT. As protein: CASSLSSVSGELFF.

This clonotype showed up many times. The V gene is TRBV12-3 or TRBV12-4, the J gene TRBJ2-3; TRBD2 aligns across 8 bases. After removal of 3 bases from V and 1 base from J, the junction contained 3 bases not matched to a gene. This CDR3 is built from 15 residues. The CDR3 sequence: CASSLGSGGTDTQYF. As DNA, the CDR3 is TGTGCCAGCAGTTTGGGTAGCGGGGGCACAGATACGCAGTATTTT.

This clonotype has more than one count but fewer than ten. The rearrangement links TRBV4-3 to TRBJ2-7; TRBD2 aligns across 7 bases. Trimming removed 0 bases from V and 9 bases from J; junction bases left unmatched: 11. There are 15 residues in the CDR3. CDR1 is LGHNA and CDR2 is YSLEER in the germline V gene. The CDR3 loop reads CASSQEGGATGGQYF. Written as DNA, the CDR3 is TGCGCCAGCAGCCAAGAAGGAGGGGCGACGGGAGGGCAGTACTTC.

This clonotype was observed many times. This chain joins TRBV20-1 and TRBJ1-3, with D possibly matching TRBD1 (6 bases). V was clipped by 1 base and J by 8 bases, with 18 bases between them. Germline V gene sequence: CDR1 DFQATT, CDR2 SNEGSKA (reference sequence). This CDR3 is built from 15 residues. Written as DNA, the CDR3 is TGCAGTGCTAGAGGGTATAGGGGGAATCAAGACACCATATATTTT. It encodes CSARGYRGNQDTIYF.

This chain connects TRBV12-3 or TRBV12-4 to TRBJ2-7; the match to TRBD1 covers 8 bases. The CDR3 totals 16 residues. The ends lost 1 base at V and 0 bases at J; junction bases unmatched: 5. The CDR3 sequence is CASSLGHDRGSYEQYF. CDR3 DNA sequence: TGTGCCAGCAGTTTAGGACACGACAGGGGCTCCTACGAGCAGTACTTC.

This clonotype was counted a few times. This chain uses TRBV14 with TRBJ2-7; D gene uncertain. The germline V gene encodes CDR1 SGHDN and CDR2 FVKESK. The germline V and J ends were trimmed by 3 bases and 6 bases, with 12 bases remaining between them. The CDR3 loop spans 13 amino acids. The CDR3 here is CASSQTVGSEQYF. DNA for the CDR3: TGTGCCAGCAGCCAGACCGTGGGGTCCGAGCAGTACTTC.

This clonotype was seen a handful of times. The chain combines TRBV7-2 with TRBJ1-2; maybe TRBD1 (6 bases). The CDR3 extends over 15 amino acids. Trimming shortened V by 0 bases and J by 2 bases, and 10 bases separated the two germline ends. Germline V gene data show CDR1 as SGHTA and CDR2 as FQGNSA. Here the CDR3 DNA reads TGTGCCAGCAGCTTAGCGACAGGACAAAACTATGGCTACACCTTC. Protein: CASSLATGQNYGYTF.

At least ten counts were recorded for this clonotype. The chain combines TRBV9 with TRBJ2-1, with D maybe TRBD2 (5 bases). Trimming took off 4 bases at V and 2 bases at J, with 13 bases between the two ends. The germline V gene has CDR1 SGDLS and CDR2 YYNGEE. The CDR3 has 15 residues. CDR3 sequence: CASSLTDSTYNEQFF. As DNA, the CDR3 is TGTGCCAGCAGCCTTACGGACTCGACCTACAATGAGCAGTTCTTC.

This clonotype was detected many times. The V gene is TRBV20-1, the J gene TRBJ2-7, with TRBD2 identical over 7 bases. There are 12 residues in the CDR3. Germline CDR1 is DFQATT and CDR2 is SNEGSKA (reference sequence). The CDR3 spells CRVTSSSYEQYF. CDR3 nucleotides: TGCAGAGTGACTAGCTCATCCTACGAGCAGTACTTC.

This clonotype was counted between two and nine times. The rearrangement joins TRBV6-1 to TRBJ2-1; tentatively, D is TRBD1 or TRBD2 (6 bases each). Looked up from germline, CDR1 is MNHNS and CDR2 is SASEGT. The CDR3 is 17 residues long. Between the trimmed V and J ends, which lost 7 bases and 0 bases, there was a span of 19 bases. This CDR3 is CASIRGGSPFSYNEQFF. The CDR3 DNA reads as TGTGCCAGCATCCGAGGGGGGTCACCTTTCTCCTACAATGAGCAGTTCTTC.

V gene TRBV10-3 combines with J gene TRBJ2-7; 7 positions match TRBD1. Germline CDR1 and CDR2: ENHRY and SYGVKD. The CDR3 extends over 13 amino acids. The junction had 4 bases not matched to a gene; V was cut back by 7 bases and J by 1 base. The CDR3 loop reads CAIKGTASYEQYF. CDR3 coding DNA: TGTGCCATCAAAGGGACAGCATCCTACGAGCAGTACTTC.